These 17 T cell receptor beta chains were sequenced from one sample in a study of blood T cell repertoires in COVID-19. The method was immunoSEQ multiplex PCR; TCRdb's version includes in-frame clones alone and lacks a portion of them. This sample yields approximately 200,000 clones, of which approximately 84% are seen a single time; 1.9% belongs to the top ten. What was sequenced was peripheral blood. The receptors derive from a man aged 40-50 years with active or convalescent COVID-19.

The rearrangement links TRBV5-4 to TRBJ2-3, with D maybe TRBD1 (6 bases). This CDR3 has 17 amino acids. V lost 0 bases to trimming and J lost 0 bases, with 14 bases between them. Germline V gene sequence: CDR1 SGHNT, CDR2 YYREEE (reference sequence). The chain's CDR3 is CASSLATGPGSTDTQYF. The CDR3 coding sequence is TGTGCCAGCAGCTTGGCGACAGGCCCAGGGAGCACAGATACGCAGTATTTT.

The chain couples TRBV30 to TRBJ2-4; 7 bases match TRBD1. Germline values: CDR1 GTSNPN, CDR2 SVGIG (reference sequence). The CDR3 runs to 17 residues. V shed 3 bases, J shed 1 base, and the junction held 12 bases outside the gene matches. The CDR3 DNA reads as TGTGCCTGGAGCCCCAGGGGGACGGGACGGGCCAAAAACATTCAGTACTTC. This translates into CAWSPRGTGRAKNIQYF.

The V gene is TRBV28, the J gene TRBJ2-2; 10 bases map to TRBD2. Germline trimming cut 6 bases from V and 9 bases from J; bases unmatched to any gene: 10. CDR1 MDHEN and CDR2 SYDVKM come from the germline V gene. This CDR3 has 15 residues. The CDR3 loop reads CASSKSGRGVRELFF. In nucleotides, the CDR3 is TGTGCCAGCAGCAAAAGCGGGAGGGGGGTGAGGGAGCTGTTTTTT.

The chain uses TRBV4-2 and TRBJ1-1, with D possibly being TRBD1 (5 bases). The CDR3 spans 14 residues. Germline values: CDR1 LGHNA, CDR2 YNFKEQ. Deletions cut 0 bases from V and 5 bases from J, with 10 bases between. The CDR3 is CASSQDRGRTEAFF. The CDR3 nucleotides read TGTGCCAGCAGCCAAGATCGGGGGAGGACTGAAGCTTTCTTT.

V and J are TRBV7-2 and TRBJ2-7, with a possible D match to TRBD2 (5 bases). This CDR3 has 13 residues. The germline gives CDR1 SGHTA, CDR2 FQGNSA. The germline V and J ends were trimmed by 1 base and 9 bases, with 13 bases remaining between them. DNA of the CDR3: TGTGCCAGCAGCTTAGGGCTAGCAGTCGTGCAGTACTTC. This gives the protein CASSLGLAVVQYF.

This chain uses TRBV7-2 with TRBJ2-3; TRBD2 aligns across 8 bases. V lost 2 bases to trimming and J lost 0 bases; unmatched junction nucleotides: 1. The CDR3 totals 15 residues. The germline V gene encodes CDR1 SGHTA and CDR2 FQGNSA. CDR3 region: CASSLTSGSTDTQYF. CDR3 nucleotide sequence: TGTGCCAGCAGCTTAACTAGCGGAAGCACAGATACGCAGTATTTT. The full variable domain, rest sourced from reference TRBV7-2 and TRBJ2-3, is GAGVSQSPSNKVTEKGKDVELRCDPISGHTALYWYRQSLGQGLEFLIYFQGNSAPDKSGLPSDRFSAERTGGSVSTLTIQRTQQEDSAVYLCASSLTSGSTDTQYFGPGTRLTVL.

This rearrangement joins TRBV19 to TRBJ2-1, with 10 bases that match TRBD2. The trim removed 3 bases at V and 8 bases at J, leaving 4 bases unmatched. In germline, CDR1 is LNHDA, CDR2 SQIVND (reference sequence). This CDR3 has 14 amino acids. Here the CDR3 reads CASSMASGGYEQFF. For the CDR3, the DNA is TGTGCCAGTAGTATGGCTAGCGGGGGCTATGAGCAGTTCTTC.

For the CDR3, the DNA is TGCAGTGCTAGTTGGGTACAGGGTACGACAGGAAACACCATATATTTT. Translation gives CSASWVQGTTGNTIYF. The chain joins TRBV20-1 to TRBJ1-3, with D possibly matching TRBD1 (6 bases). Trimming removed 3 bases at V and 4 bases at J, with 19 bases between. CDR3 length: 16 residues. Germline loops: CDR1 DFQATT, CDR2 SNEGSKA (reference sequence).

The chain is built from TRBV30 and TRBJ1-6, with 10 bases fitting TRBD1. The germline V gene has CDR1 GTSNPN and CDR2 SVGIG (reference sequence). V lost 4 bases to trimming and J lost 7 bases; unmatched junction nucleotides: 4. The CDR3 consists of 14 residues. CDR3 protein: CAWTPGQGNSPLHF. CDR3 nucleotide sequence: TGTGCCTGGACTCCGGGACAGGGGAATTCACCCCTCCACTTT.

The chain recombines TRBV5-1 with TRBJ2-3; 13 bases are a match to TRBD2. Germline CDR1 SGHRS, CDR2 YFSETQ. Unmatched junction bases numbered 0, after V lost 0 bases and J lost 5 bases. This CDR3 contains 15 residues. CDR3 sequence reads: CASSLGTSGGDTQYF. The CDR3 DNA sequence: TGCGCCAGCAGCTTGGGGACTAGCGGGGGAGATACGCAGTATTTT.

DNA for the CDR3: TGTGCCAGCAGCCCCGGCTCCGCGAGGTCCTACGAGCAGTACTTC. This translates into CASSPGSARSYEQYF. This chain links TRBV7-9 with TRBJ2-7; D not resolved. Germline lookup yields CDR1 SEHNR and CDR2 FQNEAQ (reference sequence). The CDR3 is 15 residues long. V dropped 5 bases and J dropped 1 base, with 15 bases sitting between them.

CDR3 DNA: TGTGCCAGCAGTTACTGGGGGGAAGGAGTGTCCTACGAGCAGTACTTC. Translated, it gives CASSYWGEGVSYEQYF. V and J are TRBV6-5 and TRBJ2-7; the D gene is possibly TRBD2 (6 bases). Trimming pared 1 base from V and 1 base from J, leaving 14 bases between. CDR3 size: 16 residues. CDR1 is MNHEY, CDR2 SVGAGI, per germline.

The V gene is TRBV27, the J gene TRBJ1-5; D gene ambiguous. Germline CDR1 and CDR2: MNHEY and SMNVEV (reference sequence). V was shortened by 2 bases and J by 1 base, with 9 bases between the two germline ends. There are 15 residues in the CDR3. The CDR3 region is CASSLGGPSNQPQHF. CDR3 in DNA: TGTGCCAGCAGTTTAGGTGGGCCGAGCAATCAGCCCCAGCATTTT.

The genes are TRBV27 and TRBJ1-2, with 8 bases identical to TRBD1. CDR1 is MNHEY, CDR2 SMNVEV, per germline (reference sequence). Trimming cost V 2 bases and J 5 bases; bases outside gene matches: 4. The CDR3 is 14 residues long. CDR3: CASSLAGGGYGYTF. CDR3 in DNA: TGTGCCAGCAGTTTAGCAGGGGGCGGGTATGGCTACACCTTC.

This sequence joins TRBV30 and TRBJ1-2, with D possibly matching TRBD1 (5 bases). The V and J ends lost 3 bases and 5 bases respectively, with 22 bases between them. The CDR3 spans 16 residues. From germline, CDR1 is GTSNPN and CDR2 SVGIG (reference sequence). The CDR3: CAWRRPQSGAWYGYTF. In DNA form, the CDR3 reads TGTGCCTGGAGAAGACCCCAGAGCGGGGCATGGTATGGCTACACCTTC.

The chain employs TRBV2 and TRBJ2-5, with 8 nucleotides matching TRBD1. V lost 8 bases to trimming and J lost 3 bases; unmatched junction nucleotides: 5. Germline V gene sequence: CDR1 SNHLY, CDR2 FYNNEI. This CDR3 comprises 13 residues. The CDR3: CASRETGEETQYF. The CDR3 nucleotides read TGTGCCAGCCGGGAGACAGGGGAAGAGACCCAGTACTTC.

The chain carries TRBV5-4 and TRBJ2-1; 7 nucleotides agree with TRBD2. There are 16 residues in the CDR3. Per the germline V gene, CDR1 is SGHNT and CDR2 is YYREEE (reference sequence). V was pared by 4 bases and J by 0 bases, with 7 bases of the junction left unmatched. The CDR3 protein is CASSRKAGHSYNEQFF. The CDR3 nucleotides are TGTGCCAGCAGCCGGAAAGCGGGGCACTCCTACAATGAGCAGTTCTTC.